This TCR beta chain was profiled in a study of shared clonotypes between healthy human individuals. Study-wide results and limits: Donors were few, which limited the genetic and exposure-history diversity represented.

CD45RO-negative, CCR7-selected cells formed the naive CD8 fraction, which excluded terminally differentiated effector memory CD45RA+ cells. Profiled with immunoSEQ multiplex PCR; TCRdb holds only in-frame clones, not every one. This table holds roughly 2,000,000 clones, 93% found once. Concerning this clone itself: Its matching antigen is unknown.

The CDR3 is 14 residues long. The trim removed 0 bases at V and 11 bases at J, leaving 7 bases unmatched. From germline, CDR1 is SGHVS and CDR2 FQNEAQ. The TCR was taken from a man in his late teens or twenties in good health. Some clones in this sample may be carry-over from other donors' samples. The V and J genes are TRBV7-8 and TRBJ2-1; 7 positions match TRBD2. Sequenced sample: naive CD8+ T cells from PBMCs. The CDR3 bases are TGTGCCAGCAGCTTAGCGGGAGGGTTGGACAAGCAGTTCTTC. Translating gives CASSLAGGLDKQFF.